A selection of T cell receptor beta chains follows, all from one sample in a study of regulatory T cells in long-lasting Graves disease. Using its own MiXCR run on the multiplex PCR reads, TCRdb lists one record per CDR3 protein. The data show fewer than 550,000 distinct CDR3 sequences, about 15% seen once. The sample also formed part of further work on T cells in Graves' hyperthyroidism and ophthalmopathy.

The sequencing here drew on peripheral blood mononuclear cells (PBMCs), taken at new diagnosis, from a patient treated with antithyroid drugs. The receptors stem from a woman aged 18-29 years with Graves disease. CDR3s include the opening cysteine and the closing phenylalanine or tryptophan. A D gene is named only where the DNA matches it firmly. Some rows have no size entry. The others give once, few or many, or a class for an expanded clone.

>17|TRBV18|few|TRBJ2-1|TRBD2
TGTGCCAGCTCCCACGTCGAGCCGGGACTAGGCAGCAATGAGCAGTTCTTC
CASSHVEPGLGSNEQFF
>14|TRBV29-1|many|TRBJ2-7|.
TGCAGCGTTGCAAGGACAGCAGAGGGAAGTAAGCAGTACTTC
CSVARTAEGSKQYF
>13|TRBV7-3|few|TRBJ1-1|.
TGTGCCAGCAGCTTAACTCCGTCAGGTGAAGCTTTCTTT
CASSLTPSGEAFF
>20|TRBV4-1|.|TRBJ2-3|TRBD2
TGCGCCAGCAGCCAAGATTTTCCAGCGGGAGGGCGTCAAAGCACAGATACGCAGTATTTT
CASSQDFPAGGRQSTDTQYF
>12|TRBV20-1|few|TRBJ1-5|.
TGCAGTGCAAGAGAGACAGGTTATGTCCAGCATTTT
CSARETGYVQHF
>19|TRBV11-1|.|TRBJ2-1|TRBD2
TGTGCCAGCAGGAGATCAGGACTAGCGGGAGAAGTCTCCTACAATGAGCAGTTCTTC
CASRRSGLAGEVSYNEQFF
>14|TRBV10-2|.|TRBJ2-1|.
TGCGCCAGCAGTGAACCCCCGTCCTACAATGAGCAGTTCTTC
CASSEPPSYNEQFF
>16|TRBV5-1|.|TRBJ2-6|.
TGCGCCAGCAGCTTGGCGGGGGCTGACGGGGCCAACGTCCTGACTTTC
CASSLAGADGANVLTF
>15|TRBV6-1|few|TRBJ2-7|TRBD2
TGTGCCAGCAGTGAGATAGCGGGAACAAAGGACGAGCAGTACTTC
CASSEIAGTKDEQYF
>16|TRBV13|many|TRBJ1-6|.
TGTGCCAGCAGCTCCGGGCGAGGCTCCTATAATTCACCCCTCCACTTT
CASSSGRGSYNSPLHF
>15|TRBV12-3/TRBV12-4|few|TRBJ1-5|.
TGTGCCAGCAGTGAAGACAGGCCTAGCAATCAGCCCCAGCATTTT
CASSEDRPSNQPQHF
>13|TRBV28|few|TRBJ2-7|TRBD2
TGTGCCAGCAGTTTACTGCGGGAGGCCGAGCAGTACTTC
CASSLLREAEQYF
>17|TRBV11-2|many|TRBJ2-5|.
TGTGCCAGCAGCTTTAGTGGAGATCGGGAGCTCAGGGAGACCCAGTACTTC
CASSFSGDRELRETQYF